This T cell receptor (beta chain) was identified in a study of T cell responses to AZD1222 COVID-19 vaccine. Whole-study findings and limits: Repertoire sampling occurred only after the peak T cell response. Unmutated regions of variants are reportedly targeted by nearly half of spike-specific TCRs. Donors, mostly white British, included more females; clonal diversity was possibly underestimated.

The ends were cut back, 2 bases at V and 7 bases at J, with 11 bases in the middle. CDR1 and CDR2 from the germline V gene are LNHDA and SQIVND (reference sequence). The CDR3 length is 14 residues. As to this clone: The antigen remains undetermined.

Data came from immunoSEQ multiplex PCR; TCRdb stores just in-frame clones and leaves some out. Of 100,000 to 150,000 clones detected, over 75% appear once; the ten largest clones hold 6.9%. Sequenced here: peripheral blood, sampled on day 0 of AZD1222 vaccination. The TCR was taken from an adult in good health. The J gene is TRBJ2-2, the V gene TRBV19; weak D call: TRBD2 (6 bases). The CDR3 DNA sequence: TGTGCCAGTAGTATATACGGGGGATACGGGGAGCTGTTTTTT. It translates to CASSIYGGYGELFF.